The 5 T cell receptor beta chains given below trace back to one sample, sequenced in a study of shared clonotypes between healthy human individuals. The repertoire was sequenced with immunoSEQ multiplex PCR; TCRdb's copy has only in-frame clones and lacks some. This sample yields more than 450,000 clones, of which about four fifths are seen a single time; 13% belongs to the top ten. Sequencing was performed on PBMCs. These TCRs come from a woman aged 40 to 50 in good health. Some clones in this sample may be carry-over from other donors' samples.

J is TRBJ1-5 and V is TRBV4-1; D unclear. The CDR3 loop spans 13 amino acids. Trimming stripped 0 bases from V and 4 bases from J, with 4 bases between. Per germline, CDR1 MGHRA and CDR2 YSYEKL. CDR3 coding DNA: TGCGCCAGCAGCCAAGACCGGAATCAGCCCCAGCATTTT. Translated: CASSQDRNQPQHF.

The J gene is TRBJ1-2, the V gene TRBV6-6; tentatively, D is TRBD1 (5 bases). The length of the CDR3 is 13 residues. CDR1 and CDR2 from the germline V gene are MNHNY and SVGAGI (reference sequence). V lost 7 bases, J lost 4 bases, and 13 bases lay in between. The CDR3 region is CASNDGTVYGYTF. In DNA, the CDR3 is TGTGCCAGCAACGACGGGACGGTCTATGGCTACACCTTC.

This rearrangement joins TRBV7-7 to TRBJ2-1; 13 bases line up with TRBD2. The CDR3 spans 16 residues. CDR1 SSHAT and CDR2 FNYEAQ come from the germline V gene (reference sequence). V was clipped by 5 bases and J by 5 bases; unmatched bases: 6. The CDR3 region has the DNA TGTGCCAGCAGCCCCTGGGGGACTAGCGGGAACAATGAGCAGTTCTTC. Protein sequence: CASSPWGTSGNNEQFF.

Turning to this clone: This may come from a read error, since a much larger clone is one base off. This chain connects TRBV2 to TRBJ2-7; D is unresolved. Germline V gene data show CDR1 as SNHLY and CDR2 as FYNNEI. The CDR3 is 11 amino acids. Trimming took off 5 bases at V and 1 base at J, with 3 bases between the two ends. This chain's CDR3 is CASSFSYEQYF. The CDR3 DNA is TGTGCCAGCAGTTTTTCCTACGAGCAGTACTTC.

In its sample, this clone was seen a few times. The sample contains more than one DNA sequence encoding this CDR3. The V gene is TRBV6-5, the J gene TRBJ1-2; no clear D gene. The V gene's germline CDR1 is MNHEY and CDR2 SVGAGI. This CDR3 contains 13 residues. V lost 6 bases and J 6 bases, leaving 14 bases between the germline ends. The DNA for the CDR3 is TGTGCCAGCAGAAACGACCCCAGCCATGGCTACACCTTC. Protein sequence: CASRNDPSHGYTF.